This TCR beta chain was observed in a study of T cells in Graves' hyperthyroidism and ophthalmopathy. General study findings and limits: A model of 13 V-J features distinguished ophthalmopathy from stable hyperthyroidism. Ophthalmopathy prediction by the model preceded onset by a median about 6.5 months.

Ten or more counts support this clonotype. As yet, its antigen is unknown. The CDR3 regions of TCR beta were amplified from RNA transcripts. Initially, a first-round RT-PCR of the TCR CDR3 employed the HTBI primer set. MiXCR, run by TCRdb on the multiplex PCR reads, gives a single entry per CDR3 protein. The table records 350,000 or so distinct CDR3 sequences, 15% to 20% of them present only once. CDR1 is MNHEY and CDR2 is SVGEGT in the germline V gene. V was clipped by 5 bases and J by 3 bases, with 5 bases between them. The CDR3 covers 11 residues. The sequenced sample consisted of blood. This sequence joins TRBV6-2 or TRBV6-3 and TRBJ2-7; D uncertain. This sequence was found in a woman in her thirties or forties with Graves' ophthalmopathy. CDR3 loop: CASSDVYEQYF. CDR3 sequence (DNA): TGTGCCAGCAGTGACGTCTACGAGCAGTACTTC.